The sequence of this TCR beta chain was determined in a study of T cell responses to AZD1222 COVID-19 vaccine. CDR3 length: 14 residues. V trimming: 9 bases; J trimming: 5 bases; junction bases outside the gene matches: 9. CDR1 SGHTS and CDR2 YDEGEE come from the germline V gene. Profiling relied on immunoSEQ multiplex PCR, and the TCRdb table lists in-frame clones only, not all of them. The data contain about 120,000 clones, 93% of them singletons. The V call is TRBV5-8, the J call TRBJ2-3, with 10 bases that match TRBD2. The sequencing here drew on peripheral blood, taken 28 days after the second AZD1222 dose. This TCR came from an adult who received the AZD1222 COVID-19 vaccine. The CDR3 spells CATARTSGLDTQYF. The CDR3, as DNA: TGTGCCACCGCGAGGACTAGCGGCTTAGATACGCAGTATTTT.